This T cell receptor beta chain was retrieved from a study of blood T cell repertoires in COVID-19. For the study at large: From the United States, Italy and Spain came samples of acute and convalescent COVID-19. T cells, B-cell-depleted T cells, or PBMCs supplied cDNA or gDNA.

Authors' processing steps: By means of reference gene primer amplification, nucleated cell counts were estimated. The protocol was immunoSEQ multiplex PCR, while the TCRdb copy is restricted to in-frame clones and leaves out a portion. The V and J calls and clone size are taken from that table; D and trimming were inferred from the DNA. This sample carries tens of thousands of clones, roughly 80% of them seen once, and the ten largest clones take about 17%. Trimming left V 0 bases short and J 2 bases short, with 10 bases between. Germline V gene sequence: CDR1 SGHNT, CDR2 YENEEA. CDR3 length equals 15 residues.

The rearrangement links TRBV11-3 to TRBJ2-5; D is possibly TRBD2 (6 bases). Sequencing used peripheral blood. The source of this sequence is a woman aged 80 or older with active or convalescent COVID-19. In DNA, the CDR3 is TGTGCCAGCAGCTTAGATCACGGACTACAAGAGACCCAGTACTTC. Protein sequence: CASSLDHGLQETQYF.